This T cell receptor beta chain was profiled in a study of T cells in Graves' hyperthyroidism and ophthalmopathy. About the research overall: At initial diagnosis, before any treatment had begun, peripheral blood was obtained.

The study based diagnoses on clinical symptoms, serum thyroxine and TRAb, thyroid ultrasound and orbital computed tomography. The source material, RNA transcripts, was used to amplify TCR beta CDR3 regions. A set of HTBI primers served as the primers for a first-round RT-PCR of the TCR CDR3. TCRdb recomputed calls from the multiplex PCR reads with MiXCR, one row per CDR3 protein. Found here are 300,000 to 450,000 distinct CDR3 sequences, 15% of them singletons; the top ten hold around a third. For this clonotype: Its antigen is not known.

Germline lookup yields CDR1 MNHEY and CDR2 SMNVEV (reference sequence). V was shortened by 8 bases and J by 3 bases, with 14 bases between the two germline ends. CDR3 length equals 14 residues. Regarding the study as a whole: Also found in blood were most expanded thyroid clonotypes above 0.001. Researchers report that a 13 V-J model separated ophthalmopathy from stable hyperthyroidism.

This TCR came from a woman aged 30 to 39 with Graves' hyperthyroidism. The specimen sequenced was blood. The chain combines TRBV27 with TRBJ2-1, with a tentative D call TRBD2 (6 bases). CDR3 sequence: CASGGRLDYNEQFF. The CDR3 DNA reads TGTGCCAGCGGAGGGAGGTTGGACTACAATGAGCAGTTCTTC.